Each of the 9 T cell receptor beta chains below was sequenced from the same sample in a study of cytomegalovirus exposure and HLA in healthy donors. Primers for the PCR totalled 60 Vbeta and 13 Jbeta. Here immunoSEQ multiplex PCR was the method, and the copy in TCRdb shows in-frame clones only, minus some. The sample includes 200,000 to 250,000 clones, about 83% of them seen just once. The sample was PBMCs. Receptors originate from a human donor in good health.

This clone was observed a single time. The chain links TRBV25-1 to TRBJ2-1, with a tentative D call TRBD1 (5 bases). Germline V gives CDR1 MGHDK, CDR2 SYGVNS. The CDR3 is made up of 12 amino acids. The germline V and J ends were trimmed by 5 bases and 9 bases, with 11 bases remaining between them. CDR3 sequence reads: CASSFGAIEQFF. CDR3 in DNA: TGTGCCAGCAGTTTTGGGGCTATTGAGCAGTTCTTC.

As for this clone: A read error may account for a junction end that differs from germline. This sequence joins TRBV5-4 and TRBJ2-1; TRBD2 might be the D (6 bases). This CDR3 is built from 13 residues. Germline V gives CDR1 SGHNT, CDR2 YYREEE (reference sequence). The CDR3 coding sequence is TGTGCCAGCAGCTTGACTAGCTACGATGAGCAGTTCTTC. Encoded protein: CASSLTSYDEQFF.

The rearrangement links TRBV5-6 to TRBJ2-5, with TRBD2 matching 9 bases. This CDR3 region has 15 residues. The trim removed 2 bases at V and 5 bases at J, leaving 7 bases unmatched. CDR1 SGHDT and CDR2 YYEEEE come from the germline V gene. The CDR3 sequence is CASSFLSSGIETQYF. The CDR3 DNA reads as TGTGCCAGCAGCTTTTTGTCTAGCGGGATCGAGACCCAGTACTTC.

CDR3 bases: TGTGCCAGCAGTGAAAATACTGCGGGATCATTCTACGAGCAGTACTTC. Translated: CASSENTAGSFYEQYF. V gene TRBV2 combines with J gene TRBJ2-7; TRBD2 is a possible D gene (6 bases). The CDR3 spans 16 residues. With 2 bases removed from V and 3 bases from J, the gap between germline ends came to 17 bases. Germline V gives CDR1 SNHLY, CDR2 FYNNEI.

The chain uses TRBV28 and TRBJ1-1; 7 nucleotides match TRBD1. The CDR3 is 14 amino acids. CDR1 is MDHEN and CDR2 is SYDVKM in the germline V gene. Losses at the gene ends were 5 bases for V and 6 bases for J; bases not matched to a gene: 9. The CDR3 sequence: CASSDETGFAEAFF. The CDR3 bases are TGTGCCAGCAGTGATGAGACAGGGTTCGCTGAAGCTTTCTTT.

The rearrangement links TRBV27 to TRBJ2-7; 12 nucleotides match TRBD2. The CDR3 extends over 19 amino acids. CDR1 MNHEY and CDR2 SMNVEV come from the germline V gene (reference sequence). Unmatched junction bases numbered 14, after V lost 3 bases and J lost 2 bases. The DNA for the CDR3 is TGTGCCAGCAGTTTGACTAGCGGGAGAAACACACGAGGGGCCTACGAGCAGTACTTC. It is translated as CASSLTSGRNTRGAYEQYF.

The chain recombines TRBV19 with TRBJ2-1; D is uncertain. The ends were cut back, 5 bases at V and 5 bases at J, with 13 bases in the middle. CDR3 length: 14 amino acids. Germline-derived CDR1 and CDR2 are LNHDA and SQIVND (reference sequence). CDR3 sequence reads: CASSAEPFNNEQFF. In nucleotides, the CDR3 is TGTGCCAGTAGTGCCGAGCCATTTAACAATGAGCAGTTCTTC. Together with reference TRBV19 and TRBJ2-1, the CDR3 gives the full variable domain: DGGITQSPKYLFRKEGQNVTLSCEQNLNHDAMYWYRQDPGQGLRLIYYSQIVNDFQKGDIAEGYSVSREKKESFPLTVTSAQKNPTAFYLCASSAEPFNNEQFFGPGTRLTVL.

CDR3 DNA sequence: TGTGCCAGCAGCTTACTAGCGGGAGTTGGGGCAGATACGCAGTATTTT. This translates into CASSLLAGVGADTQYF. The chain links TRBV7-2 to TRBJ2-3; 10 bases fit TRBD2. CDR1 and CDR2 (germline): SGHTA, FQGNSA. This CDR3 spans 16 amino acids. With V trimmed by 2 bases and J by 4 bases, 6 bases remained unmatched.

The V call is TRBV28, the J call TRBJ2-7; the match to TRBD1 covers 7 bases. Trimming removed 6 bases from V and 0 bases from J; junction bases left unmatched: 5. The germline V gene encodes CDR1 MDHEN and CDR2 SYDVKM. This CDR3 is 14 amino acids long. This chain's CDR3 is CASSTDRASYEQYF. For the CDR3, the DNA is TGTGCCAGCAGCACAGACAGGGCCTCCTACGAGCAGTACTTC.